The 4 T cell receptor beta chains below were found in one sample sequenced in a study of cytomegalovirus exposure and HLA in healthy donors. The PCR had 60 Vbeta and 13 Jbeta primers. Generated by immunoSEQ multiplex PCR, the TCRdb table keeps only in-frame clones and is missing some. Among 150,000 to 200,000 clones listed, less than 85% were seen once. The sequenced sample was PBMCs. These receptors all come from a girl under 18 in good health and CMV-seropositive.

This CDR3 reads CAWSPQGTYEQYF. The CDR3 nucleotides are TGTGCCTGGTCACCGCAGGGTACCTACGAGCAGTACTTC. The rearrangement joins TRBV30 to TRBJ2-7; TRBD1 is a possible D gene (5 bases). Germline assignment: CDR1 GTSNPN and CDR2 SVGIG (reference sequence). The CDR3 runs to 13 residues. Deletions cut 5 bases from V and 2 bases from J, with 13 bases between.

V is TRBV27 and J is TRBJ2-7, with 7 positions matching TRBD1. Germline values: CDR1 MNHEY, CDR2 SMNVEV (reference sequence). Trimming cost V 5 bases and J 0 bases; bases outside gene matches: 4. This CDR3 contains 14 residues. The CDR3, as DNA: TGTGCCAGCAGTATGGGGACAGCCTCCTACGAGCAGTACTTC. Its protein is CASSMGTASYEQYF.

The genes are TRBV11-2 and TRBJ2-3, with 7 bases that match TRBD2. The CDR3 loop spans 13 amino acids. Germline V gives CDR1 SGHAT, CDR2 FQNNGV. Here the CDR3 reads CAGGGGSVDTQYF. CDR3 in DNA: TGTGCGGGCGGGGGAGGAAGCGTAGATACGCAGTATTTT.

This clone came up once. The chain has TRBV18 and TRBJ1-6; 11 bases agree with TRBD1. Germline V gene data show CDR1 as KGHSH and CDR2 as LQKENI. Germline trimming cut 2 bases from V and 8 bases from J; bases unmatched to any gene: 2. The CDR3 runs to 15 residues. The CDR3 nucleotides read TGTGCCAGCTCACCAGGACAGGGGGCTGATTCACCCCTCCACTTT. It codes for CASSPGQGADSPLHF.